One and the same sample provided the 26 T cell receptor beta chains below, sequenced in a study of T cell repertoires in cytomegalovirus infection. TCRdb re-called the reads through MiXCR, storing one row per CDR3 protein. The repertoire holds a few hundred thousand distinct CDR3 sequences, with approximately 35% as singletons. No antigen is known for these receptors. This sample comprised cultured PBMCs, obtained from culture after CMV antigen stimulation. All receptors come from a human donor in good health (CMV status not recorded). Some clones in this sample may be carry-over from other donors' samples.

This clonotype was detected ten times or more. The chain carries TRBV7-2 and TRBJ2-3; D ambiguous. The CDR3 is 12 amino acids. Germline V gene data show CDR1 as SGHTA and CDR2 as FQGNSA. The ends were cut back, 5 bases at V and 5 bases at J, with 8 bases in the middle. The CDR3 loop is CASSLPGDTQYF. CDR3 in DNA: TGTGCCAGCAGCCTACCGGGAGATACGCAGTATTTT. Supplemented by reference TRBV7-2 and TRBJ2-3, the full variable domain reads GAGVSQSPSNKVTEKGKDVELRCDPISGHTALYWYRQSLGQGLEFLIYFQGNSAPDKSGLPSDRFSAERTGGSVSTLTIQRTQQEDSAVYLCASSLPGDTQYFGPGTRLTVL.

Comments on this clonotype: A clone one base away is much larger, so this may be a read error. The chain employs TRBV19 and TRBJ2-2; 8 bases align to TRBD1. Germline CDR1 LNHDA, CDR2 SQIVND (reference sequence). The CDR3 runs 17 residues. The junction had 8 bases not matched to a gene; V was cut back by 5 bases and J by 0 bases. CDR3 nucleotide sequence: TGTGCCAGTAGTTCCGTGACAGGGGCCCCGAACACCGGGGAGCTGTTTTTT. It encodes CASSSVTGAPNTGELFF.

The rearrangement uses TRBV6-6 and TRBJ1-6; D not resolved. Germline CDR1 reads MNHNY; CDR2 reads SVGAGI (reference sequence). Trimming removed 0 bases from V and 9 bases from J, with 6 bases in between. This CDR3 is built from 13 residues. CDR3 sequence reads: CASSYSTVSPLHF. CDR3 sequence (DNA): TGTGCCAGCAGTTACTCGACCGTTTCACCCCTCCACTTT.

This clonotype occurred a few times. The rearrangement uses TRBV12-3 or TRBV12-4 and TRBJ2-2; D is perhaps TRBD2 (6 bases). V lost 4 bases and J lost 0, with 9 bases in between. This CDR3 contains 15 residues. DNA for the CDR3: TGTGCCAGCAGTTATAGCGGAACGAACACCGGGGAGCTGTTTTTT. It specifies CASSYSGTNTGELFF.

This clonotype was seen ten or more times. J is TRBJ1-2 and V is TRBV5-8, with 10 nucleotides matching TRBD1. With V trimmed by 4 bases and J by 3 bases, 9 bases remained unmatched. This CDR3 contains 16 residues. Germline values: CDR1 SGHTS, CDR2 YDEGEE. This chain's CDR3 is CASSVGTGERDYGYTF. Here the CDR3 DNA reads TGTGCCAGCAGCGTCGGGACAGGGGAGAGGGACTATGGCTACACCTTC. The full variable domain, in which reference TRBV5-8 and TRBJ1-2 provide the parts outside the CDR3, is EAGVTQSPTHLIKTRGQQATLRCSPISGHTSVYWYQQALGLGLQFLLWYDEGEERNRGNFPPRFSGRQFPNYSSELNVNALELEDSALYLCASSVGTGERDYGYTFGSGTRLTVV.

This clonotype came up a few times. The rearrangement joins TRBV7-2 to TRBJ2-3, with a weak D call TRBD2 (5 bases). This CDR3 contains 14 residues. Germline CDR1 reads SGHTA; CDR2 reads FQGNSA. V was cut by 1 base and J by 4 bases, with 9 bases left in between. The DNA of the CDR3 is TGTGCCAGCAGCTTAGACGGGATAGCAGATACGCAGTATTTT. Its translation is CASSLDGIADTQYF.

This clonotype was recorded once. The J gene is TRBJ1-2, the V gene TRBV24-1, with D tentatively TRBD1 (5 bases). The length of the CDR3 is 15 residues. Germline V gene data show CDR1 as KGHDR and CDR2 as SFDVKD. Trimming removed 4 bases from V and 6 bases from J, with 17 bases in between. The CDR3 sequence is CATSDPNRGRDGYTF. DNA for the CDR3: TGTGCCACCAGTGACCCAAACCGGGGGAGGGATGGCTACACCTTC.

The chain joins TRBV9 to TRBJ2-7; no clear D gene. The V end lost 0 bases, the J end lost 6 bases, and 13 bases lay between the germline ends. Per the germline V gene, CDR1 is SGDLS and CDR2 is YYNGEE. The CDR3 spans 14 residues. The CDR3 reads CASSVEGRAGEQYF. CDR3 DNA: TGTGCCAGCAGCGTAGAGGGCAGAGCCGGCGAGCAGTACTTC. Full variable domain (missing parts from reference TRBV9 and TRBJ2-7): DSGVTQTPKHLITATGQRVTLRCSPRSGDLSVYWYQQSLDQGLQFLIQYYNGEERAKGNILERFSAQQFPDLHSELNLSSLELGDSALYFCASSVEGRAGEQYFGPGTRLTVT.

This rearrangement joins TRBV4-1 to TRBJ1-2, with D possibly being TRBD1 (6 bases). There are 15 residues in the CDR3. The V gene's germline CDR1 is MGHRA and CDR2 YSYEKL. V was shortened by 0 bases and J by 5 bases, with 13 bases between the two germline ends. The CDR3 DNA reads as TGCGCCAGCAGCCAAGATCGGGGGGCTGGATATGGCTACACCTTC. Translating it yields CASSQDRGAGYGYTF.

In this sample, this clonotype turned up a few times. The chain couples TRBV12-3 or TRBV12-4 to TRBJ1-1; 8 positions match TRBD1. The CDR3 totals 14 residues. V lost 6 bases to trimming and J lost 6 bases; unmatched junction nucleotides: 9. In nucleotides, the CDR3 is TGTGCCAGCAGCTTGGGACAGGTATCCCCTGAAGCTTTCTTT. Translated, it gives CASSLGQVSPEAFF.

The table lists this clonotype with a few counts. The CDR3 DNA sequence: TGCGCCAGCAGCTCCGGGACTAGCGGGAAGGGCTACAATGAGCAGTTCTTC. Protein: CASSSGTSGKGYNEQFF. The chain is built from TRBV5-1 and TRBJ2-1, with 13 nucleotides matching TRBD2. CDR1 and CDR2 from the germline V gene are SGHRS and YFSETQ. Trimming took 3 bases from V and 3 from J; bases not matched to a gene: 6. This CDR3 spans 17 amino acids.

The genes are TRBV28 and TRBJ2-5; no definite D call. The CDR3 extends over 16 amino acids. V was pared by 3 bases and J by 1 base, with 15 bases between. Germline V gives CDR1 MDHEN, CDR2 SYDVKM. The CDR3: CASSFHRGGGQETQYF. DNA for the CDR3: TGTGCCAGCAGTTTCCACCGAGGTGGCGGCCAAGAGACCCAGTACTTC. The entire variable domain, with the rest obtained from reference TRBV28 and TRBJ2-5, is as follows: DVKVTQSSRYLVKRTGEKVFLECVQDMDHENMFWYRQDPGLGLRLIYFSYDVKMKEKGDIPEGYSVSREKKERFSLILESASTNQTSMYLCASSFHRGGGQETQYFGPGTRLLVL.

This clonotype has only a few counts. The rearrangement joins TRBV7-2 to TRBJ2-3; 9 bases are shared with TRBD1. The V gene's germline CDR1 is SGHTA and CDR2 FQGNSA. The CDR3 covers 16 residues. The ends lost 6 bases at V and 3 bases at J; junction bases unmatched: 10. For the CDR3, the DNA is TGTGCCAGCAGACATGGAGGGACAGGGTCGACAGATACGCAGTATTTT. Translation: CASRHGGTGSTDTQYF.

The chain couples TRBV5-6 to TRBJ2-3; D is ambiguous. Trimming removed 3 bases from V and 1 base from J, with 9 bases in between. The CDR3 sequence is 14 residues long. Germline lookup yields CDR1 SGHDT and CDR2 YYEEEE. The CDR3 sequence is CASSYGRRTDTQYF. Written as DNA, the CDR3 is TGTGCCAGCAGCTACGGACGTCGCACAGATACGCAGTATTTT.

This chain connects TRBV6-5 to TRBJ2-5; no clear D. This CDR3 contains 12 residues. Germline CDR1 reads MNHEY; CDR2 reads SVGAGI. Trimming left V 5 bases short and J 4 bases short, with 8 bases between. CDR3 bases: TGTGCCAGCAGTAAAGGACGAGAGACCCAGTACTTC. This sequence encodes CASSKGRETQYF.

The chain recombines TRBV6-2 or TRBV6-3 with TRBJ2-1; D gene ambiguous. Germline CDR1 and CDR2: MNHEY and SVGEGT. The CDR3 length is 11 residues. V lost 7 bases and J 9 bases, leaving 10 bases between the germline ends. CDR3 DNA sequence: TGTGCCAGCACCGTGGGAAGTGAGCAGTTCTTC. This sequence encodes CASTVGSEQFF.

This clonotype was observed at least ten times. The chain links TRBV7-8 to TRBJ2-2; tentative D call: TRBD2 (5 bases). Germline V gives CDR1 SGHVS, CDR2 FQNEAQ. The CDR3 is 18 residues long. The V and J ends lost 4 bases and 10 bases respectively, with 28 bases between them. In DNA form, the CDR3 reads TGTGCCAGCAGCTCCAACCCTTACTCGGGGTACCCTATAGAGGAGCTGTTTTTT. It translates to CASSSNPYSGYPIEELFF.

The chain couples TRBV7-9 to TRBJ2-7; possible D gene TRBD2, 5 bases. This CDR3 is built from 13 residues. Germline CDR1 is SEHNR and CDR2 is FQNEAQ (reference sequence). V was pared by 3 bases and J by 7 bases, with 13 bases between. The CDR3 region is CASSFGWTGEQYV. The CDR3 DNA is TGTGCCAGCAGCTTTGGATGGACGGGGGAGCAGTACGTC.

V gene TRBV27 combines with J gene TRBJ1-1; possibly TRBD1 for D (5 bases). The CDR3 extends over 16 amino acids. The germline V gene has CDR1 MNHEY and CDR2 SMNVEV (reference sequence). Trimming stripped 5 bases from V and 1 base from J, with 17 bases between. CDR3 protein: CASSLFSGTPNTEAFF. The CDR3 DNA follows: TGTGCCAGCAGTCTTTTCTCCGGGACTCCGAACACTGAAGCTTTCTTT.

Only a few counts were recorded for this clonotype. The chain combines TRBV11-2 with TRBJ2-2, with D possibly called TRBD1 or TRBD2 (5 bases each). The CDR3 sequence is 16 residues long. Trimming took off 7 bases at V and 5 bases at J, with 20 bases between the two ends. Germline CDR1 reads SGHAT; CDR2 reads FQNNGV. The CDR3 region has the DNA TGTGCCAGCATTCGGACGGGGACCTCTAGGACCGGGGAGCTGTTTTTT. Encoded protein: CASIRTGTSRTGELFF.

The chain combines TRBV15 with TRBJ1-5; 8 positions agree with TRBD1. J gave up 8 bases and V 0 bases, and 12 bases lay outside the gene matches. The CDR3 runs to 17 residues. CDR1 and CDR2 from the germline V gene are LNHNV and YYDKDF (reference sequence). CDR3 sequence (DNA): TGTGCCACCAGCAGAGATCTCCGGAGGACAGGGTGGGAGCCCCAGCATTTT. Translated, it gives CATSRDLRRTGWEPQHF.

The chain carries TRBV19 and TRBJ2-3; D may be TRBD2 (5 bases). This CDR3 has 13 amino acids. The V end was cut by 5 bases, the J end by 1 base, with 7 bases between. Germline assignment: CDR1 LNHDA and CDR2 SQIVND (reference sequence). This CDR3 is CASSVSGTDTQYF. The CDR3 DNA is TGTGCCAGTAGTGTTAGCGGCACAGATACGCAGTATTTT. Using reference TRBV19 and TRBJ2-3 for the parts outside the CDR3, the full variable domain is DGGITQSPKYLFRKEGQNVTLSCEQNLNHDAMYWYRQDPGQGLRLIYYSQIVNDFQKGDIAEGYSVSREKKESFPLTVTSAQKNPTAFYLCASSVSGTDTQYFGPGTRLTVL.

This chain links TRBV4-3 with TRBJ1-2; 7 nucleotides line up with TRBD1. The CDR3 is made up of 16 amino acids. Germline V gene data show CDR1 as LGHNA and CDR2 as YSLEER. J was trimmed by 3 bases and V by 0 bases; bases with no gene match: 7. CDR3 sequence reads: CASSQDRVTGYYGYTF. Here the CDR3 DNA reads TGCGCCAGCAGCCAAGATAGGGTGACAGGGTACTATGGCTACACCTTC.

The rearrangement uses TRBV28 and TRBJ1-5; 10 positions match TRBD1. Germline values: CDR1 MDHEN, CDR2 SYDVKM. The J segment lost 2 bases and the V segment lost 10 bases, leaving 5 bases of the junction unmatched. CDR3 size: 14 residues. The CDR3 bases are TGTGCCACCGCCGGGACAGGGGGCAATCAGCCCCAGCATTTT. It encodes CATAGTGGNQPQHF.

Only a few counts were recorded for this clonotype. The genes are TRBV7-2 and TRBJ2-5, with unresolved D. Trimming cost V 6 bases and J 2 bases, with 10 bases left between them. The CDR3 sequence is 13 residues long. Germline loops: CDR1 SGHTA, CDR2 FQGNSA. Written as DNA, the CDR3 is TGTGCCAGCAGAAGGGCTCTACAAGAGACCCAGTACTTC. Translated, it gives CASRRALQETQYF.

The CDR3 loop reads CASSQDAPGRGWADTQYF. As DNA, the CDR3 is TGCGCCAGCAGCCAAGATGCCCCAGGAAGGGGGTGGGCAGATACGCAGTATTTT. This chain uses TRBV4-3 with TRBJ2-3; tentatively, D is TRBD1 (6 bases). This CDR3 is 18 amino acids long. Germline-derived CDR1 and CDR2 are LGHNA and YSLEER. V lost 0 bases and J lost 4, with 20 bases in between.